This T cell receptor (beta chain) was obtained from a study of CD8 T cells in Susac syndrome. Germline trimming cut 2 bases from V and 5 bases from J; bases unmatched to any gene: 3. There are 15 residues in the CDR3. Germline V lookup: CDR1 DFQATT, CDR2 SNEGSKA (reference sequence). TEMRA cells were enriched by FACS, and CD4+ and CD8+ T cells were negatively isolated. A quantity of about 0.5 to 1 ug RNA underwent reverse transcription using random hexamers. TCRdb ran MiXCR on the immunoSEQ multiplex PCR reads and lists one entry per CDR3 protein. The data show about 190,000 distinct CDR3 sequences, approximately 95% seen once. This clonotype was recorded once.

This clonotype originated in a human donor in good health. The material sequenced was CD4+ T cells from PBMCs. The chain has TRBV20-1 and TRBJ2-5; 15 bases agree with TRBD2. The CDR3 DNA reads as TGCAGTGCTAGAACAGGACTAGCGGGAGGGGAGACCCAGTACTTC. Translating it yields CSARTGLAGGETQYF.